This T cell receptor (beta chain) was obtained from a study of T cells after yellow fever vaccination. Using its own MiXCR run on the 5' RACE reads, TCRdb lists one record per CDR3 protein. Here the sample spans around 160,000 distinct CDR3 sequences, 6% to 7.5% being singletons. This clonotype was found many times. The sample in question was CD4+ T cells sorted from PBMCs, obtained about 5 days after the first yellow fever vaccination. This TCR was recovered from a man between 18 and 35 years old who received the YFV17D yellow fever vaccine.

CDR3 in amino acids: CASSPRRGGGQYF. The CDR3 DNA reads as TGTGCCAGCAGCCCCCGCCGGGGGGGGGGGCAGTATTTT. V is TRBV7-3 and J is TRBJ2-3, with TRBD2 identical over 8 bases. V trimming: 5 bases; J trimming: 11 bases; junction bases outside the gene matches: 9. The germline V gene has CDR1 SGHTA and CDR2 FQGTGA. This CDR3 comprises 13 residues.